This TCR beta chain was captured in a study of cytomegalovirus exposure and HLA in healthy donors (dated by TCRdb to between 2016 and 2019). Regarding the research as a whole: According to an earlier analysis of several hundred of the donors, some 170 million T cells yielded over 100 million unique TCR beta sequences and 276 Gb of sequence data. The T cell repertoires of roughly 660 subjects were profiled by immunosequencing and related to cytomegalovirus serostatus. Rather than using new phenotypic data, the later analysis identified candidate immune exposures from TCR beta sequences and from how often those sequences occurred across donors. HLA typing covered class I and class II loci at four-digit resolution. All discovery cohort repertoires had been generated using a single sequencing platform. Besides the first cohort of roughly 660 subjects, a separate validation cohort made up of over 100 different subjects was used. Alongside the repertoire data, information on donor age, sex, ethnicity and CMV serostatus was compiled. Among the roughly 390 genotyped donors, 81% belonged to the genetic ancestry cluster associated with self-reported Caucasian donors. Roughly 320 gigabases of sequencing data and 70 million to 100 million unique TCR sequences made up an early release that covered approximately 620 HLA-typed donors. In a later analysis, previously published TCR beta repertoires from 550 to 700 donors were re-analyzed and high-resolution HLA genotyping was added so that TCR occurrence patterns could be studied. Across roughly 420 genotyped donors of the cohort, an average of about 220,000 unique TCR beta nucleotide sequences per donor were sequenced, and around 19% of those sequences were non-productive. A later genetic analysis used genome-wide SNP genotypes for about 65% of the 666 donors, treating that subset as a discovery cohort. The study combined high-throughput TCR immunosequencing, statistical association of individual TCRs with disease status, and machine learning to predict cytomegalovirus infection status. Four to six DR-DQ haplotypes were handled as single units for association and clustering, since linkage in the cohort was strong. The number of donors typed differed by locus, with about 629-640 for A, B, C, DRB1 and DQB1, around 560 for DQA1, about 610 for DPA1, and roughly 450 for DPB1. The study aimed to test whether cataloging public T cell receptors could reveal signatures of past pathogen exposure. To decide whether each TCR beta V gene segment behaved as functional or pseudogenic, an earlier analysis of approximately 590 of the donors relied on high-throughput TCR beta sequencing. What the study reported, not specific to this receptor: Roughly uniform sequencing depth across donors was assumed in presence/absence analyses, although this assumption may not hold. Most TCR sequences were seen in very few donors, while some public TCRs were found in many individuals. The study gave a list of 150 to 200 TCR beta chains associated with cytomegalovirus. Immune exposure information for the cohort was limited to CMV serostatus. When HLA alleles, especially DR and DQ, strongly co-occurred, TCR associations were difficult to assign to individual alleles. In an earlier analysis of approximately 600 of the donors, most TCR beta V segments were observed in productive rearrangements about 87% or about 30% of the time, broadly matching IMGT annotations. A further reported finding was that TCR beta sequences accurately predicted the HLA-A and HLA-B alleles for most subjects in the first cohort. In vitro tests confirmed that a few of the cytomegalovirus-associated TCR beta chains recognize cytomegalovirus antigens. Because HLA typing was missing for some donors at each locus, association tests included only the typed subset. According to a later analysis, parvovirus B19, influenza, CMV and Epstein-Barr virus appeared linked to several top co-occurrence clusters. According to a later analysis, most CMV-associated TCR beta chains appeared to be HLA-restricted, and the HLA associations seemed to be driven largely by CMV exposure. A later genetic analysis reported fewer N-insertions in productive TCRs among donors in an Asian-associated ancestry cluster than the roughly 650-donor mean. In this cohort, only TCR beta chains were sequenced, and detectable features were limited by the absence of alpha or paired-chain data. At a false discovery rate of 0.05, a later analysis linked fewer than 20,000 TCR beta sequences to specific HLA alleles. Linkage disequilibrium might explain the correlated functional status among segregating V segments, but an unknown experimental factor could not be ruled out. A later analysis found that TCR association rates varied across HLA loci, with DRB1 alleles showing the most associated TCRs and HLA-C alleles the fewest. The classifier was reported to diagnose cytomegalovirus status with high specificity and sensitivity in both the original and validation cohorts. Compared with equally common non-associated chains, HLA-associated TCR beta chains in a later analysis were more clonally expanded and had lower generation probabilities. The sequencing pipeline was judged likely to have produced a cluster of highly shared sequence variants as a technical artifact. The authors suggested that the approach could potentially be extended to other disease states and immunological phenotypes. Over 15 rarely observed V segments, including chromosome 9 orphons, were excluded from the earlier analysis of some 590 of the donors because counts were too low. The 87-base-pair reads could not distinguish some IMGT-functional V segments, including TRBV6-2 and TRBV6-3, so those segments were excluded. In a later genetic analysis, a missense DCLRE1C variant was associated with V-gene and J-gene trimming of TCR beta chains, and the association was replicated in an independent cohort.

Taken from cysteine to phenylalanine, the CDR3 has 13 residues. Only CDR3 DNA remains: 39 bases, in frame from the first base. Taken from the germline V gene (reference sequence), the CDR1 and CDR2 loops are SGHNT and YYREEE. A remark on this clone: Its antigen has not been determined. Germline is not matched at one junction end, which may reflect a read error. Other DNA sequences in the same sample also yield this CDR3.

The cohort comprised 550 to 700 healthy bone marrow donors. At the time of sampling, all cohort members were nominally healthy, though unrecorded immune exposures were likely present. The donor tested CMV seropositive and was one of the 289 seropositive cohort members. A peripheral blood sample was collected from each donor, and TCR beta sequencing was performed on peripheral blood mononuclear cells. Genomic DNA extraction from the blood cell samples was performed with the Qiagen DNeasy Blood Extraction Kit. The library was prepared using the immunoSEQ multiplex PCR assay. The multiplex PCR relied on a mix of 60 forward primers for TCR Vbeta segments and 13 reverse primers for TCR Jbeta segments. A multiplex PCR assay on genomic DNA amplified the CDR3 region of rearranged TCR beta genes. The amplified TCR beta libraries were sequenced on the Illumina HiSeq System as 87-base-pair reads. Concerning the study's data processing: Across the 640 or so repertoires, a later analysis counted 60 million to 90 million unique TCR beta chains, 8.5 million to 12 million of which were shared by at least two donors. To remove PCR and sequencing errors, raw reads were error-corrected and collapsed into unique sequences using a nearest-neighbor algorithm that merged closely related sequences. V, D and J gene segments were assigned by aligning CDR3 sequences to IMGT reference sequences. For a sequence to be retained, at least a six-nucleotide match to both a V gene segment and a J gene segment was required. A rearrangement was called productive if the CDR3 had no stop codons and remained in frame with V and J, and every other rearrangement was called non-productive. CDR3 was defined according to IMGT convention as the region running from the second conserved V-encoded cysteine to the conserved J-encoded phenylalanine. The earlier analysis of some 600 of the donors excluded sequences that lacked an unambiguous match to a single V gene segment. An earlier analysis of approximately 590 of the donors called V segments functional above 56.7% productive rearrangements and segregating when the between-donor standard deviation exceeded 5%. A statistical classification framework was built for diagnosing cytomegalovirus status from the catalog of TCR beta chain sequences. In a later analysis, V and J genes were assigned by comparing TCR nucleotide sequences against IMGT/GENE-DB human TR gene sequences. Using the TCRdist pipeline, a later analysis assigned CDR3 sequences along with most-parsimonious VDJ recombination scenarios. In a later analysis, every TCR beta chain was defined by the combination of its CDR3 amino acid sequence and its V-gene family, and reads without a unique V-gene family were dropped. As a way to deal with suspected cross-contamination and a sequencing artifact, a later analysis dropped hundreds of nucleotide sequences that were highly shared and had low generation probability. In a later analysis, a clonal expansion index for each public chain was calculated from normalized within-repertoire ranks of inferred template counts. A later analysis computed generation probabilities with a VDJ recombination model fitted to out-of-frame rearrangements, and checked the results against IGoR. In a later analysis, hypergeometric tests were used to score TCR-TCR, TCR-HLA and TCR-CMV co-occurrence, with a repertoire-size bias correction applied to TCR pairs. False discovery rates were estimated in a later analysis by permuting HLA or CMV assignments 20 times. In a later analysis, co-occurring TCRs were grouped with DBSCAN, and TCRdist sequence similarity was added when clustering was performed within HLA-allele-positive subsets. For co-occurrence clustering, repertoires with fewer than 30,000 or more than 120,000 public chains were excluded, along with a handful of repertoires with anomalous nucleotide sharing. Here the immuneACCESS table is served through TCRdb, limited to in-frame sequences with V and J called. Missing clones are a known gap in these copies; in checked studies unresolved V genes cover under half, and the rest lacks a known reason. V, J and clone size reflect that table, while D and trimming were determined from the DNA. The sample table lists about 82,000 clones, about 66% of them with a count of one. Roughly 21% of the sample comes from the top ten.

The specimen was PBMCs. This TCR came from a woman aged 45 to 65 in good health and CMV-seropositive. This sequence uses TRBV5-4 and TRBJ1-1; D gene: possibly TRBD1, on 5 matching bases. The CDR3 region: CASSLPEGDEAFF. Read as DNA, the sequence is TGTGCTAGCAGCTTGCCGGAAGGGGATGAAGCTTTCTTT.